This T cell receptor (beta chain) was captured in a study of blood T cell repertoires in COVID-19. Looking at the study overall: From T cells, B-cell-depleted T cells, or PBMCs came the material, which was cDNA or gDNA.

Per germline, CDR1 SGHTA and CDR2 FQGNSA. Trimming removed 3 bases at V and 2 bases at J, with 10 bases between. The CDR3 covers 14 residues. Per the authors' pipeline: Reference gene primer amplification yielded estimated nucleated cell counts. Sequencing was performed with immunoSEQ multiplex PCR; in TCRdb, only in-frame clones are kept and a portion is missing. V and J calls and clone size are copied from that table; D and trimming were computed from the DNA. The table lists 280,000 or so clones, less than 90% of them singletons. The receptor was derived from a human donor in a cohort sampled during active COVID-19. V is TRBV7-2 and J is TRBJ2-5, with D unresolved. Sequenced input: peripheral blood. CDR3 amino acids: CASSFGARQETQYF. The CDR3 DNA reads TGTGCCAGCAGCTTCGGAGCGAGACAAGAGACCCAGTACTTC.